The present TCR beta chain was sequenced within a study of shared clonotypes between healthy human individuals. Study in general: Donors had three CD4 naive, three CD4 memory, two CD8 naive and one CD8 memory plate apiece.

Positive CCR7 selection of CD45RO-negative cells yielded the naive CD8 cells, and terminally differentiated effector memory CD45RA+ cells were excluded. Here immunoSEQ multiplex PCR was the method, and the copy in TCRdb shows in-frame clones only, minus some. The table includes 630,000 or so clones, about 98% detected once. Germline CDR1 MNHEY, CDR2 SMNVEV (reference sequence). The CDR3 consists of 17 residues. V was clipped by 0 bases and J by 3 bases; unmatched bases: 10. The receptor was derived from a young man in good health. The gene calls are TRBV27 and TRBJ2-5; 7 bases fit TRBD2. Input material: naive CD8+ T cells sorted from blood. The CDR3 sequence: CASSLSPGLNPEETQYF. DNA of the CDR3: TGTGCCAGCAGTTTATCCCCGGGACTAAACCCGGAAGAGACCCAGTACTTC.